This T cell receptor beta chain appears in the sequencing data of a study of blood T cell repertoires in COVID-19 (dated by TCRdb to 2019 to 2021). In terms of the full investigation: Samples covering the acute and convalescent phases of COVID-19 were provided by collaborators in the United States, Italy and Spain. The repertoires were released in a freely available public database intended as a resource for research on the immune response to SARS-CoV-2. The sample metadata nearly always contained a de-identified subject ID, COVID-19 status, age in years and sex. The prospective study material was composed of cDNA or gDNA derived from T cells, B-cell-depleted T cells, or PBMCs. The dataset comprised deeply sampled blood TCRbeta repertoires from subjects exposed to, actively infected with, or recovered from COVID-19. The samples were drawn from the first 160 participants of the ongoing ImmuneRACE study and from 950 to 1,500 subjects provided by 6 global collaborators. Where available, HLA class I and class II types were obtained from metadata supplied by the sample provider rather than from assay-based typing.

TCRbeta CDR3 regions were amplified from genomic DNA by means of the immunoSEQ Assay, a bias-controlled multiplex PCR. In the source study's methods: Within the assay, amplification of reference gene primers was used to estimate how many nucleated cells each sample contained. Sequence reads were collapsed and filtered to measure the absolute abundance of every unique TCRbeta CDR3 rearrangement. Productive Simpson clonality was computed per sample as the square root of Simpson's diversity index over productive rearrangements. The source is immuneACCESS, and TCRdb retained only in-frame sequences with V and J called. Part of the clones is not carried over; for the studies checked, unresolved V genes explain less than half of this, and the remainder is unexplained. V and J calls plus clone size are reproduced from that table; the DNA served to infer D and trimming. The sample table contains about 65,000 clones; only one count was recorded for nearly 85% of them. The leading ten clones occupy about two fifths of the sample.

Each collaborating institution followed its own protocols to collect whole blood in K2EDTA tubes. For TCRbeta analysis, collaborators shipped samples in one of three forms: frozen whole blood, isolated PBMCs, or DNA extracted from either of those sample types. General conclusions and limits of the study: Clinical and demographic metadata were provided uncurated, with the amount varying by source and participant.

On this clone: The antigen it recognizes is unknown. Base qualities are not at hand, and no much larger clone is one base apart.

The CDR3 has 14 amino acids, counting the end cysteine and phenylalanine. The kept DNA is CDR3 alone, 42 bases in frame from the first base. After removal of 4 bases from V and 4 bases from J, the junction retains 2 bases not matched to a gene. Per the germline V gene (reference sequence), LNHDA is the CDR1 and SQIVND is the CDR2. The TCR was taken from a human donor in a cohort sampled during active COVID-19. Source material: peripheral blood. The rearrangement combines TRBV19 with TRBJ2-3; TRBD2 aligns with 10 central bases. DNA sequence: TGTGCCAGTAGTAGCGGGACTAGCGCAGATACGCAGTATTTT. The encoded protein is CASSSGTSADTQYF.